This T cell receptor beta chain is from a study of blood T cell repertoires in COVID-19. Study overall: Some COVID-19 samples were acute and others convalescent; all came from the United States, Italy and Spain. Nucleic acid was either cDNA or gDNA, and it came from T cells, B-cell-depleted T cells, or PBMCs.

The ends lost 0 bases at V and 0 bases at J; junction bases unmatched: 3. The CDR3 has 15 residues. CDR1 and CDR2 from the germline V gene are SGHNT and YYREEE (reference sequence). Methods used by the authors: Estimation of nucleated cell counts was performed using reference gene primer amplification. Clones were read by immunoSEQ multiplex PCR, and TCRdb kept only the in-frame ones, dropping some. Clonal size and the V and J genes are those of that table, whereas D and trimming came from the DNA. The sample shows around 190,000 clones, approximately 80% of them seen only once. Sequenced: peripheral blood. The chain has TRBV5-4 and TRBJ2-7, with 7 bases lining up with TRBD1. The receptor was isolated from a human donor in a cohort sampled during active COVID-19. CDR3 nucleotide sequence: TGTGCCAGCAGCTTGGGAGCAGGGGGCTCCTACGAGCAGTACTTC. Encoded protein: CASSLGAGGSYEQYF.